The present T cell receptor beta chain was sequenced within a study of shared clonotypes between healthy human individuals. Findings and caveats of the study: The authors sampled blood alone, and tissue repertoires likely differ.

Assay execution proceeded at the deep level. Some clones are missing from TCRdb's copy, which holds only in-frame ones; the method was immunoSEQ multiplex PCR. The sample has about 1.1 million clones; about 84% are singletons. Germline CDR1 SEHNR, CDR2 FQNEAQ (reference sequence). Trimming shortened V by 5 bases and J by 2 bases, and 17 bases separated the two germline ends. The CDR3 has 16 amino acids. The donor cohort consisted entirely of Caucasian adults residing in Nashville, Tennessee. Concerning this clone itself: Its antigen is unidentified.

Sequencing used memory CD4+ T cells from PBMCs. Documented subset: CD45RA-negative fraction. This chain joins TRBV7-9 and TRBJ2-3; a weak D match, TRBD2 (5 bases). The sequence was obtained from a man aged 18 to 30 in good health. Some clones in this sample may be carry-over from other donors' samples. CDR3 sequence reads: CASSTKVEGSTDTQYF. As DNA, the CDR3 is TGTGCCAGCAGCACGAAAGTCGAGGGTTCCACAGATACGCAGTATTTT.